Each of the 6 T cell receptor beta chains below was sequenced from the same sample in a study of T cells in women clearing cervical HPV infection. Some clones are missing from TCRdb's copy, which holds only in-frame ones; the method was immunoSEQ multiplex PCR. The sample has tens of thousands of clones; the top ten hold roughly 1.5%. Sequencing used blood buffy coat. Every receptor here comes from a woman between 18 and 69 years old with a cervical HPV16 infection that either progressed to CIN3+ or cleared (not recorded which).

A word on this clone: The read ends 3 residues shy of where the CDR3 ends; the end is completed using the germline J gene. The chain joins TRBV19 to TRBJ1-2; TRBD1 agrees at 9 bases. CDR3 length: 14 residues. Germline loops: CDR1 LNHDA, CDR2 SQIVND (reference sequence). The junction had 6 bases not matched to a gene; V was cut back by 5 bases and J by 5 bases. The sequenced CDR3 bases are TGTGCCAGTAGTTCTACAGGGGGCGCGTATGGC. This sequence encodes CASSSTGGAYG. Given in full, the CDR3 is CASSSTGGAYGYTF.

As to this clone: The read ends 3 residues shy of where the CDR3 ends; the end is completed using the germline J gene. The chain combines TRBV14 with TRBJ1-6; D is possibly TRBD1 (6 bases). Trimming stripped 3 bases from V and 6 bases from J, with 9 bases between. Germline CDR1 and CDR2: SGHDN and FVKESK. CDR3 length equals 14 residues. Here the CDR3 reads CASSQGGANSPLHF. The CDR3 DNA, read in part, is TGTGCCAGCAGCCAGGGGGGGGCTAATTCACCC.

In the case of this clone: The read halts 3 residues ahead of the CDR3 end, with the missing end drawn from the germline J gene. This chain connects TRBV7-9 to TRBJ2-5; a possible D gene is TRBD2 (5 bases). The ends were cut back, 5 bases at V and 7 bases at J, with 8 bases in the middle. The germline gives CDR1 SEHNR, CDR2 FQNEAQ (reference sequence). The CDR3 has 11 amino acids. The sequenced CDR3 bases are TGTGCCAGCAGCCCAGGAGGGACC. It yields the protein CASSPGGT. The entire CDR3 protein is CASSPGGTQYF.

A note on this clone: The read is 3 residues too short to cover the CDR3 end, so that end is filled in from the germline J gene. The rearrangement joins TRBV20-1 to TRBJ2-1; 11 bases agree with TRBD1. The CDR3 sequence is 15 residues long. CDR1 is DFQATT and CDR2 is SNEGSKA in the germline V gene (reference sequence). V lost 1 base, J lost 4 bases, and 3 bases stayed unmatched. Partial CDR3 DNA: TGCAGTGCTAGAGTCAGGGACAGGGGGTACAATGAG. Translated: CSARVRDRGYNE. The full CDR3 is CSARVRDRGYNEQFF.

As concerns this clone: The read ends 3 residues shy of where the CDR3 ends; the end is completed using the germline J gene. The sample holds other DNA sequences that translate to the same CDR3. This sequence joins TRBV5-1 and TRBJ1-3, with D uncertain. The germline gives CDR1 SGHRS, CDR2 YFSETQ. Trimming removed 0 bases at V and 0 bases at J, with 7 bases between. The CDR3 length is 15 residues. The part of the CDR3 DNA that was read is TGCGCCAGCAGCTTGGTCGGTGGCTCTGGAAACACC. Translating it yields CASSLVGGSGNT. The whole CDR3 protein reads CASSLVGGSGNTIYF.

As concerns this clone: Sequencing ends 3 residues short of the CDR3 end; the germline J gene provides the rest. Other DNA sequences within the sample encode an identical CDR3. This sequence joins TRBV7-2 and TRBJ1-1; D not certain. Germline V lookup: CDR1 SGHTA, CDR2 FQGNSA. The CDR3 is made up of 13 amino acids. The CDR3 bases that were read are TGTGCCAGCAGCTTAGAGGTCCGTTCAGGC. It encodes CASSLEVRSG. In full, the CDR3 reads CASSLEVRSGAFF.